Listed below are T cell receptor beta chains from one sample, sequenced in a study of vaccination effects on CD4 cells after COVID-19. These receptors' antigens are unknown. Assay used: immunoSEQ multiplex PCR; TCRdb lists only in-frame clones, some missing. The data hold 55,000 to 65,000 clones, with 81% observed a single time. The sample was CD4+ T cells from PBMCs cultured with HCoV-229E spike peptides, taken before COVID-19 vaccination. These TCRs come from a human donor who received a COVID-19 vaccine. Both conserved end residues are part of each CDR3. Each record gives: clone size, V gene, D gene, J gene, CDR3 protein, CDR3 DNA. The D gene is left open where the match is weak. Clone sizes are given selectively: once, few, many, or a class where the clone is expanded.

-	TRBV5-1	TRBD1	TRBJ1-6	CASSDRVNSPLHF	TGCGCCAGCAGCGACAGGGTTAATTCACCCCTCCACTTT
few	TRBV18	-	TRBJ1-1	CASSPGDQAVEAFF	TGTGCCAGCTCACCAGGGGACCAGGCTGTTGAGGCTTTCTTT
-	TRBV3-1/TRBV3-2	-	TRBJ2-1	CASSQGAGANEQFF	TGTGCCAGCAGCCAAGGGGCGGGGGCCAATGAGCAGTTCTTC
few	TRBV6-5	TRBD2	TRBJ2-3	CASSLVAGETDTQYF	TGTGCCAGCAGTCTAGTAGCGGGGGAGACAGATACGCAGTATTTT
few	TRBV19	-	TRBJ2-3	CASRRTGTDTQYF	TGTGCCAGCAGACGGACTGGCACAGATACGCAGTATTTT
-	TRBV5-1	-	TRBJ2-4	CASSLSVENIQYF	TGCGCCAGCAGCTTAAGCGTCGAAAACATTCAGTACTTC
-	TRBV2	-	TRBJ1-3	CASRPSTAGNTIYF	TGTGCCAGCAGACCGAGTACTGCTGGAAACACCATATATTTT
-	TRBV3-1/TRBV3-2	-	TRBJ1-3	CASSQDGRRGSSGNTIYF	TGTGCCAGCAGCCAAGATGGCCGCAGGGGATCCTCTGGAAACACCATATATTTT
-	TRBV6-5	-	TRBJ1-1	CATSPFPTNTEAFF	TGTGCCACCTCACCATTCCCTACGAACACTGAAGCTTTCTTT
-	TRBV5-5	-	TRBJ1-4	CASSLRGYLSEKLFF	TGTGCCAGCAGCCTCCGGGGGTACCTTAGTGAAAAACTGTTTTTT
-	TRBV29-1	-	TRBJ2-1	CSPRYLGEQFF	TGCAGCCCACGATACTTAGGTGAGCAGTTCTTC
-	TRBV24-1	TRBD1	TRBJ2-4	CATSETGTGLNIQYF	TGTGCCACCAGTGAAACCGGGACAGGGTTGAACATTCAGTACTTC
-	TRBV6-1	TRBD2	TRBJ2-5	CASSEARRAGAETQYF	TGTGCCAGCAGTGAAGCGAGGCGGGCGGGAGCGGAGACCCAGTACTTC
-	TRBV5-1	-	TRBJ2-3	CASRNDGGTDTQYF	TGCGCCAGCCGAAATGACGGAGGCACAGATACGCAGTATTTT
-	TRBV6-1	-	TRBJ1-5	CASSERWGSNQPQHF	TGTGCCAGCAGTGAACGGTGGGGCAGCAATCAGCCCCAGCATTTT
-	TRBV5-1	-	TRBJ2-5	CASSSKGLDQETQYF	TGCGCCAGCAGCTCAAAAGGACTGGATCAAGAGACCCAGTACTTC
-	TRBV6-6	-	TRBJ2-1	CASSRAGPRGYNEQFF	TGTGCCAGCAGTCGAGCCGGCCCCCGGGGCTACAATGAGCAGTTCTTC
once	TRBV6-5	-	TRBJ1-5	CASSYRESTQPQHF	TGTGCCAGCAGTTACAGGGAAAGTACGCAGCCCCAGCATTTT
few	TRBV7-2	-	TRBJ1-5	CASSLAGGGNQPQHF	TGTGCCAGCAGCTTAGCAGGTGGGGGCAATCAGCCCCAGCATTTT
few	TRBV6-5	-	TRBJ1-1	CASSLGRKNTEAFF	TGTGCCAGCAGTTTGGGGCGGAAGAACACTGAAGCTTTCTTT
-	TRBV3-1/TRBV3-2	-	TRBJ1-4	CASSQDWERSATNEKLFF	TGTGCCAGCAGCCAAGATTGGGAAAGGTCTGCAACTAATGAAAAACTGTTTTTT
-	TRBV12-3/TRBV12-4	-	TRBJ1-2	CASSSGGGYTF	TGTGCCAGCAGTTCGGGGGGTGGCTACACCTTC
-	TRBV28	-	TRBJ1-4	CASSPQGTNEKLFF	TGTGCCAGCAGTCCCCAGGGGACTAATGAAAAACTGTTTTTT
-	TRBV21-1	-	TRBJ1-1	CASSTTGNTEAFF	TGTGCCAGCAGCACGACAGGGAACACTGAAGCTTTCTTT
once	TRBV18	-	TRBJ1-4	CASSRAATNEKLFF	TGTGCCAGCTCACGGGCAGCAACTAATGAAAAACTGTTTTTT
-	TRBV3-1/TRBV3-2	TRBD1	TRBJ2-5	CASTDRVGKETQYF	TGTGCCAGCACCGACAGGGTCGGAAAAGAGACCCAGTACTTC
-	TRBV19	-	TRBJ1-4	CASSRAANEKLFF	TGTGCCAGTAGTCGGGCCGCAAATGAAAAACTGTTTTTT
-	TRBV19	-	TRBJ1-2	CASSIQGWGYGYTF	TGTGCCAGTAGTATACAGGGGTGGGGCTATGGCTACACCTTC
-	TRBV9	TRBD1	TRBJ1-2	CASSPGTEDYGYTF	TGTGCCAGCAGCCCCGGGACAGAGGATTATGGCTACACCTTC
-	TRBV28	-	TRBJ1-3	CASSPQMRGTIYF	TGTGCCAGCAGCCCCCAAATGCGGGGCACCATATATTTT
-	TRBV7-2	-	TRBJ2-3	CASRRHPRDTQYF	TGTGCCAGCAGGAGACACCCAAGGGATACGCAGTATTTT
-	TRBV7-2	-	TRBJ1-2	CASSFPQGQMNYGYTF	TGTGCCAGCAGCTTCCCCCAAGGACAGATGAACTATGGCTACACCTTC
-	TRBV7-2	-	TRBJ2-2	CASSLRGLQGTTGELFF	TGTGCCAGCAGCTTAAGGGGATTACAGGGAACCACCGGGGAGCTGTTTTTT
-	TRBV9	-	TRBJ1-1	CASSDGRGTEAFF	TGTGCCAGCAGCGACGGTCGGGGTACTGAAGCTTTCTTT
-	TRBV12-3/TRBV12-4	-	TRBJ1-2	CASSFSNYGYTF	TGTGCCAGCAGTTTTAGCAACTATGGCTACACCTTC
-	TRBV5-1	TRBD1	TRBJ2-4	CASSSRSGTGWPENIQYF	TGCGCCAGCAGCTCCAGATCCGGGACAGGGTGGCCCGAAAACATTCAGTACTTC
-	TRBV5-1	TRBD1	TRBJ2-3	CASSEYRGGTDTQYF	TGCGCCAGCAGCGAATACAGGGGAGGCACAGATACGCAGTATTTT
-	TRBV12-3/TRBV12-4	TRBD1	TRBJ1-1	CASTKGARGEAFF	TGTGCCAGCACCAAGGGGGCTCGGGGTGAAGCTTTCTTT
once	TRBV6-6	-	TRBJ1-5	CASSPIGRRQPQHF	TGTGCCAGCAGTCCCATCGGTCGTCGGCAGCCCCAGCATTTT
-	TRBV6-6	-	TRBJ2-1	CASSYRGSSYNEQFF	TGTGCCAGCAGTTACAGGGGGAGCTCCTACAATGAGCAGTTCTTC
-	TRBV18	-	TRBJ1-5	CASSPQPDSNQPQHF	TGTGCCAGCTCACCTCAGCCCGATAGCAATCAGCCCCAGCATTTT
-	TRBV5-1	-	TRBJ1-2	CASSPSPGAEYGYTF	TGCGCCAGCAGCCCAAGTCCGGGGGCCGAATATGGCTACACCTTC
few	TRBV6-5	-	TRBJ1-5	CPCSAAGVKQPQHF	TGTCCCTGTTCCGCCGCGGGAGTTAAACAGCCCCAGCATTTT
-	TRBV3-1/TRBV3-2	-	TRBJ1-1	CASSQGERQGLGAFF	TGTGCCAGCAGCCAAGGAGAGAGGCAGGGGTTAGGAGCTTTCTTT
few	TRBV11-2	-	TRBJ2-5	CASSLVVGRMETQYF	TGTGCCAGCAGCTTAGTCGTAGGCAGGATGGAGACCCAGTACTTC
-	TRBV20-1	TRBD1	TRBJ1-5	CSASKGQGVNQPQHF	TGCAGTGCTAGTAAGGGACAGGGGGTCAATCAGCCCCAGCATTTT
-	TRBV6-1	-	TRBJ2-2	CASSEVLGGRTGELFF	TGTGCCAGCAGTGAAGTTTTGGGGGGCCGGACCGGGGAGCTGTTTTTT
-	TRBV11-1	-	TRBJ2-1	CASSLAGSYNEQFF	TGTGCCAGCAGCTTAGCCGGGTCTTACAATGAGCAGTTCTTC
-	TRBV4-1	-	TRBJ2-5	CASSQERSQETQYF	TGCGCCAGCAGCCAAGAGAGGAGTCAAGAGACCCAGTACTTC
-	TRBV7-2	TRBD1	TRBJ2-5	CASSLGSGGRETQYF	TGTGCCAGCAGCTTAGGCTCAGGGGGCCGAGAGACCCAGTACTTC
-	TRBV5-1	-	TRBJ1-1	CASSATVQLAGTEAFF	TGCGCCAGCAGCGCAACAGTGCAGTTGGCGGGCACTGAAGCTTTCTTT
-	TRBV6-6	-	TRBJ1-1	CASSAGGTEAFF	TGTGCCAGCAGTGCTGGAGGCACTGAAGCTTTCTTT
-	TRBV5-1	-	TRBJ2-3	CASGVDSTTDTQYF	TGCGCCAGCGGAGTAGACAGTACGACAGATACGCAGTATTTT
-	TRBV5-1	TRBD2	TRBJ2-5	CASSFSTFAGGRQETQYF	TGCGCCAGCAGCTTTTCGACCTTCGCGGGGGGCCGGCAAGAGACCCAGTACTTC
-	TRBV6-5	-	TRBJ1-6	CASSYSSTSSPLHF	TGTGCCAGCAGTTACTCGAGTACTAGTTCACCCCTCCACTTT
-	TRBV3-1/TRBV3-2	-	TRBJ2-5	CASSQGTGLQETQYF	TGTGCCAGCAGCCAGGGCACAGGGCTTCAAGAGACCCAGTACTTC
-	TRBV5-1	-	TRBJ2-2	CASSLEIAGIPTGELFF	TGCGCCAGCAGCTTGGAAATTGCAGGGATACCAACCGGGGAGCTGTTTTTT
-	TRBV27	TRBD1	TRBJ1-2	CASSFRETGYGYTF	TGTGCCAGCAGTTTTCGGGAGACAGGGTATGGCTACACCTTC